This T cell receptor (beta chain) was profiled in a study of molecular identifiers for immune sequencing clone quantification. Study results and caveats: In CMV-specific effectors, clones above 20 copies held over 99% of molecules; naive, under 1%.

TCRdb re-called the PCR reads with MiXCR, one entry per CDR3 protein. The sample includes around 460,000 distinct CDR3 sequences, under 30% of them seen just once. Sorting selected naive CD8 T cells with a CD8+CD4-CCR7+CD45RA+ phenotype. Trimming took off 2 bases at V and 3 bases at J, with 15 bases between the two ends. The CDR3 totals 16 residues. With regard to this clonotype: Antigen specificity is unknown. With a much larger clone just one base away, this may be a read error.

This TCR came from a human donor in good health. Some libraries in this study had Jurkat cell RNA spiked in. The material sequenced was naive CD8+ T cells from blood, with Jurkat cell RNA spiked in. Subset given: FACS-sorted CD8+CD4-CCR7+CD45RA+ naive T cells. V and J are TRBV12-3 or TRBV12-4 and TRBJ2-3; D could derive from TRBD1 or TRBD2 (6 bases each). The CDR3 spells CASSLMGGALTDTQYF. The CDR3 region has the DNA TGTGCCAGCAGTTTAATGGGGGGCGCATTGACAGATACGCAGTATTTT.